This T cell receptor beta chain was recorded in a study of CD8+ T cells in alopecia areata. This clone was picked up a small number of times. Reverse transcribed after extraction, RNA yielded cDNA as the sequencing template. Libraries were prepared by immunoSEQ multiplex PCR; TCRdb keeps only in-frame clonotypes and omits some of them. The top ten clones hold approximately 3.4% of a sample with 190,000 or so clones, 50% to 60% of them seen once. Treatment defined: oral pan-JAK inhibitor, 5-10 mg twice daily. The TCR comes from a human donor with alopecia areata. Sequenced material: CD4+ T cells sorted from blood, taken at week 4, from a patient treated with tofacitinib.

CDR3 loop: CSVGFRSTSGATQYF. CDR3 in DNA: TGCAGCGTTGGCTTTAGGTCCACGTCAGGTGCTACGCAGTATTTT. The chain combines TRBV29-1 with TRBJ2-3; D unresolved. Germline V gene data show CDR1 as SQVTM and CDR2 as ANQGSEA. CDR3 length: 15 residues. Trimming cost V 4 bases and J 8 bases, with 22 bases left between them.